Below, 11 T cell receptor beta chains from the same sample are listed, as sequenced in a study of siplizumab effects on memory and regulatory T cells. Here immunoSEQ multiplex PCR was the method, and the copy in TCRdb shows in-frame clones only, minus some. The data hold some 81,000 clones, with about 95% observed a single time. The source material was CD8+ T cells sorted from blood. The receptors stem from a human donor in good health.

CDR3 DNA: TGTGCCAGCAGCCCCCTAAACAGGGATACGTCCACAGATACGCAGTATTTT. This encodes CASSPLNRDTSTDTQYF. The chain carries TRBV7-9 and TRBJ2-3; perhaps TRBD1 as D (6 bases). Trimming stripped 5 bases from V and 2 bases from J, with 20 bases between. Germline V gene sequence: CDR1 SEHNR, CDR2 FQNEAQ (reference sequence). The CDR3 totals 17 residues.

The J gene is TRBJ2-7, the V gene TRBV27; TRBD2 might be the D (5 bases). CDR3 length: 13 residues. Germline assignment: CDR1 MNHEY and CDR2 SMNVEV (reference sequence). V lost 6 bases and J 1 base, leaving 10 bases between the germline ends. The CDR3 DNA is TGTGCCAGCAGGGAAACGGGATCCTACGAGCAGTACTTC. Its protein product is CASRETGSYEQYF.

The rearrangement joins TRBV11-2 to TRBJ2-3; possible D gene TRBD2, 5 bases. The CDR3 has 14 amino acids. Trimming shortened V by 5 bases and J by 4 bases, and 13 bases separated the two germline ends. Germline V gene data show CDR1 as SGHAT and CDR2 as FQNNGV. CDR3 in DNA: TGTGCCAGCAGCGAACCAACAGCGGCAGATACGCAGTATTTT. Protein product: CASSEPTAADTQYF. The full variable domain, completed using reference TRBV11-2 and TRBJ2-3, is EAGVAQSPRYKIIEKRQSVAFWCNPISGHATLYWYQQILGQGPKLLIQFQNNGVVDDSQLPKDRFSAERLKGVDSTLKIQPAKLEDSAVYLCASSEPTAADTQYFGPGTRLTVL.

The CDR3 is CASSRGGAHGYTF. CDR3 DNA: TGTGCCAGCAGTCGCGGGGGGGCACATGGCTACACCTTC. J is TRBJ1-2 and V is TRBV28, with a weak D call TRBD1 (6 bases). The V gene lost 5 bases and the J gene lost 6 bases, with 13 bases spanning the gap. The CDR3 sequence is 13 residues long. Germline CDR1 reads MDHEN; CDR2 reads SYDVKM.

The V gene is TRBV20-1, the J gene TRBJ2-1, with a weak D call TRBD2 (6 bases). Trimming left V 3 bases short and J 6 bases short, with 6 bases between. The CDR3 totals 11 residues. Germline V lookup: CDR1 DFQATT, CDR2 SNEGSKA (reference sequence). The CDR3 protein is CSARTSNEQFF. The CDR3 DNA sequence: TGCAGTGCTAGGACTAGCAATGAGCAGTTCTTC.

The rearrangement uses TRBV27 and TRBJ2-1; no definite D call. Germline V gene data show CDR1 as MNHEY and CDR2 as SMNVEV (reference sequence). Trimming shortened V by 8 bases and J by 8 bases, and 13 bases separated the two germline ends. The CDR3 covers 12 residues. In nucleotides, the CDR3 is TGTGCCAGCCTCTTGGGTATCGATGAGCAGTTCTTC. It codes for CASLLGIDEQFF.

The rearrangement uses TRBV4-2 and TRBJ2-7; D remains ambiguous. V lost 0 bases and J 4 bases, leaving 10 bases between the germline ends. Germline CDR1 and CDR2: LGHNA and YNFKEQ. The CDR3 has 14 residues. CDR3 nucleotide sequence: TGTGCCAGCAGCCAAGAAAAGCAATCGTACGAGCAGTACTTC. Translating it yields CASSQEKQSYEQYF.

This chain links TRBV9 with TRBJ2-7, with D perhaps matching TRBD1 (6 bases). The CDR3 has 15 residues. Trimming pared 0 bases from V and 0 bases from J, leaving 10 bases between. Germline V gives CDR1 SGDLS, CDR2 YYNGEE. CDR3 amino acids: CASSVGGHSSYEQYF. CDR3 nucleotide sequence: TGTGCCAGCAGCGTAGGGGGACACAGCTCCTACGAGCAGTACTTC.

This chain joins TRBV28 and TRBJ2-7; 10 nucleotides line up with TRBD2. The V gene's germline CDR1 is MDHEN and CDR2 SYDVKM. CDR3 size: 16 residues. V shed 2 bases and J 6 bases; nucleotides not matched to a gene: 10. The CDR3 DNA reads TGTGCCAGCAGTTTACAAACTAGCGGGGCCGTAGGCGAGCAGTACTTC. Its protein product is CASSLQTSGAVGEQYF.

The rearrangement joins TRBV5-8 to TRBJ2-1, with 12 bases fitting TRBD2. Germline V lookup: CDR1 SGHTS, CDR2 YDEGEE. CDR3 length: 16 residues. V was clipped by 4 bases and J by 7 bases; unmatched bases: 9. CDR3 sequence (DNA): TGTGCCAGCAGCGTGCCGACTAGCGGGAGTGGAAATGAGCAGTTCTTC. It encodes CASSVPTSGSGNEQFF.

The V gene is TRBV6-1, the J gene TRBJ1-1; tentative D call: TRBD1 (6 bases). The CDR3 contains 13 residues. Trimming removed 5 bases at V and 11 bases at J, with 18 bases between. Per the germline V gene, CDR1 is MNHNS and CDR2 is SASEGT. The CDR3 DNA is TGTGCCAGCAGTTATAATGTTGCAGACAGGGCTTTCTTT. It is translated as CASSYNVADRAFF.